The sequence of this T cell receptor beta chain was determined in a study of T cell responses to AZD1222 COVID-19 vaccine. Points on this clone: Its antigen is undetermined.

Study conclusions and caveats: Nearly half of spike-specific TCRs reportedly go after variant regions that carry no mutations. The CD4 TCRs associated with vaccination extended across spike and predominated at 160-218 and 743-854. It should be noted that donors were predominantly white British and more often female, and clonal diversity was possibly underestimated.

The table came from immunoSEQ multiplex PCR; TCRdb's copy has only in-frame clones and leaves some out. The sample holds roughly 97,000 clones, around nine tenths seen once. The CDR3 extends over 15 amino acids. Germline CDR1 MNHEY, CDR2 SVGAGI. V lost 6 bases to trimming and J lost 5 bases, with 17 bases between them. The chain has TRBV6-5 and TRBJ1-5; D may be TRBD1 (5 bases). Sequencing used peripheral blood, obtained 28 days after the second dose of the MenACWY control vaccine. The receptor's source is an adult who received the MenACWY meningococcal vaccine as a control. CDR3 amino acids: CASSPGPLGHQPQHF. CDR3 nucleotides: TGTGCCAGCAGCCCGGGACCCTTAGGCCATCAGCCCCAGCATTTT.